This T cell receptor (beta chain) comes out of a study of graft-versus-host responses after intestinal transplantation. Study-wide results and caveats: Maximum circulating GvH clone levels tracked with early post-transplant HvG decreases. Allograft clonal ratios (graft-versus-host to host-versus-graft) were high in patients who had graft-donor T cell macrochimerism.

The length of the CDR3 is 13 residues. From germline, CDR1 is SGHNT and CDR2 YYREEE (reference sequence). V lost 4 bases to trimming and J lost 2 bases; unmatched junction nucleotides: 2. Repertoires were generated with immunoSEQ multiplex PCR, while TCRdb's copy carries only in-frame clones and drops some. Among 90,000 to 120,000 clones, 80% to 90% were seen once, and the ten largest hold roughly 0.64%. Regarding this clone: What it recognizes is unknown.

The genes are TRBV5-4 and TRBJ1-2; 7 positions match TRBD1. Sequencing used unstimulated CD4+ T cells sorted from spleen or lymph node cells, obtained before transplant. This receptor was obtained from a human donor who was the organ donor for an intestinal transplant. CDR3 amino acids: CASSPDRNYGYTF. In DNA, the CDR3 is TGTGCCAGCAGCCCGGACAGGAACTATGGCTACACCTTC.